A single sample gave rise to the 28 T cell receptor beta chains below, sequenced in a study of T cell responses to AZD1222 COVID-19 vaccine. The protocol was immunoSEQ multiplex PCR, while the TCRdb copy is restricted to in-frame clones and leaves out a portion. The sample has some 150,000 clones, 89% seen once. Sequenced material: peripheral blood, taken on day 0 of AZD1222 vaccination. Receptors originate from an adult in good health.

The chain carries TRBV7-3 and TRBJ2-2, with TRBD1 matching over 10 bases. Germline V CDR1 and CDR2: SGHTA, FQGTGA. The ends lost 5 bases at V and 3 bases at J; junction bases unmatched: 9. The CDR3 is 17 residues long. The CDR3 is CASSPQWTGGHTGELFF. The CDR3 DNA reads TGTGCCAGCAGCCCCCAATGGACAGGGGGGCACACCGGGGAGCTGTTTTTT.

The rearrangement uses TRBV25-1 and TRBJ2-7, with 10 bases lining up with TRBD1. V dropped 3 bases and J dropped 7; count of bases not matched to a gene: 9. In germline, CDR1 is MGHDK, CDR2 SYGVNS. This CDR3 has 15 residues. The CDR3 DNA reads as TGTGCCAGCAGTGAGGCCGGGACAGGGGTAGGGGAGCAGTACTTC. Encoded protein: CASSEAGTGVGEQYF.

The genes are TRBV11-3 and TRBJ1-3, with a weak D call TRBD1 (6 bases). This CDR3 spans 15 amino acids. Germline CDR1 reads SGHNT; CDR2 reads YENEEA. The CDR3: CHQLGYRDEDYTIYF. CDR3 bases: TGTCACCAGCTTGGGTACAGGGATGAGGACTACACCATATATTTT.

This clone was picked up a small number of times. V gene TRBV19 combines with J gene TRBJ1-5; tentatively, D is TRBD1 (5 bases). The CDR3 runs 15 residues. The germline V gene encodes CDR1 LNHDA and CDR2 SQIVND (reference sequence). The V gene lost 6 bases and the J gene lost 4 bases, with 16 bases spanning the gap. This CDR3 reads CASSRGGGQNQPQHF. The CDR3, as DNA: TGTGCCAGTAGCCGGGGTGGGGGTCAAAATCAGCCCCAGCATTTT.

A word on this clone: Compared with germline, one end of the junction differs, possibly owing to a read error. The chain links TRBV7-7 to TRBJ1-5; D gene ambiguous. The CDR3 is 17 amino acids. Germline CDR1 reads SSHAT; CDR2 reads FNYEAQ (reference sequence). The CDR3 nucleotides are TGTGCTAGCAGCCTAAAGTATGTGCCGGGCGGCAATCAGCCCCAGCATTTT. It translates to CASSLKYVPGGNQPQHF.

The V and J genes are TRBV19 and TRBJ1-1, with TRBD1 matching over 10 bases. This CDR3 is 16 amino acids long. After removal of 0 bases from V and 5 bases from J, the junction contained 6 bases not matched to a gene. Germline V gene lookup returns CDR1 LNHDA and CDR2 SQIVND (reference sequence). The CDR3, as DNA: TGTGCCAGTAGTATAGACGAGGACAGGGGGGGAACTGAAGCTTTCTTT. It translates to CASSIDEDRGGTEAFF.

This clone has only one observation. This chain links TRBV5-4 with TRBJ2-1; 9 bases agree with TRBD1. The J segment lost 6 bases and the V segment lost 1 base, leaving 11 bases of the junction unmatched. Germline V lookup: CDR1 SGHNT, CDR2 YYREEE (reference sequence). This CDR3 spans 17 amino acids. CDR3 coding DNA: TGTGCCAGCAGCTTGAGAGTCCACAGGGGGCGCAGCAATGAGCAGTTCTTC. Translated: CASSLRVHRGRSNEQFF.

This clone was observed a single time. V and J are TRBV29-1 and TRBJ2-2; D ambiguous. This CDR3 has 12 amino acids. The V gene lost 6 bases and the J gene lost 5 bases, with 10 bases spanning the gap. Germline CDR1 and CDR2: SQVTM and ANQGSEA. The CDR3 coding sequence is TGCAGCGTCGAGGCGCCGACCGGGGAGCTGTTTTTT. Protein: CSVEAPTGELFF.

The chain joins TRBV21-1 to TRBJ2-7. TRBV21-1 is an annotated pseudogene. The CDR3 is 14 residues long. CDR3 sequence (DNA): TGTGCCAGCAGCACCCTACCCCAGAGGACCGAGCAGTACTTC. This translates into CASSTLPQRTEQYF.

Only one count was recorded for this clone. The genes are TRBV6-5 and TRBJ1-1; no definite D call. The V gene's germline CDR1 is MNHEY and CDR2 SVGAGI. CDR3 size: 11 residues. Trimming removed 8 bases from V and 6 bases from J, with 10 bases in between. The CDR3 here is CASSTDPEAFF. The CDR3 nucleotides read TGTGCCAGCTCCACGGACCCTGAAGCTTTCTTT.

This clone occurred many times. V is TRBV9 and J is TRBJ2-7; 7 bases match TRBD2. V dropped 0 bases and J dropped 5; count of bases not matched to a gene: 11. The CDR3 sequence is 16 residues long. Germline V gene lookup returns CDR1 SGDLS and CDR2 YYNGEE. The CDR3 region is CASSVAGVGGPHEQYF. Here the CDR3 DNA reads TGTGCCAGCAGCGTAGCGGGAGTGGGAGGGCCCCACGAGCAGTACTTC.

V is TRBV3-1 (or the pseudogene TRBV3-2) and J is TRBJ2-2; 11 nucleotides agree with TRBD2. The CDR3 has 15 residues. V shed 6 bases and J 5 bases; nucleotides not matched to a gene: 5. Germline CDR1 and CDR2: LGHDT and YNNKEL (reference sequence). The CDR3, as DNA: TGTGCCAGCAGGCCCGGGACTAGCGGAACCGGGGAGCTGTTTTTT. Encoded protein: CASRPGTSGTGELFF.

The V and J genes are TRBV7-2 and TRBJ2-1; weak D call: TRBD1 (5 bases). Germline V CDR1 and CDR2: SGHTA, FQGNSA. CDR3 length equals 13 residues. V was trimmed by 1 base and J by 7 bases, leaving 8 bases between them. For the CDR3, the DNA is TGTGCCAGCAGCTTAGGGGCAGGGAATGAGCAGTTCTTC. It codes for CASSLGAGNEQFF.

The rearrangement links TRBV9 to TRBJ2-1, with 7 bases fitting TRBD1. After removal of 3 bases from V and 0 bases from J, the junction contained 6 bases not matched to a gene. CDR3 length equals 16 residues. Germline V CDR1 and CDR2: SGDLS, YYNGEE. CDR3 residues: CASSAGRGSSYNEQFF. The CDR3 DNA follows: TGTGCCAGCAGCGCAGGCAGGGGGAGCTCCTACAATGAGCAGTTCTTC.

The CDR3 here is CASSVGGFTEAFF. Written as DNA, the CDR3 is TGTGCCAGCAGCGTAGGTGGTTTCACTGAAGCTTTCTTT. The genes are TRBV9 and TRBJ1-1, with no clear D. V lost 0 bases to trimming and J lost 4 bases, with 7 bases between them. The germline V gene has CDR1 SGDLS and CDR2 YYNGEE. The CDR3 is 13 residues long. Complete variable domain (other parts from reference TRBV9 and TRBJ1-1): DSGVTQTPKHLITATGQRVTLRCSPRSGDLSVYWYQQSLDQGLQFLIQYYNGEERAKGNILERFSAQQFPDLHSELNLSSLELGDSALYFCASSVGGFTEAFFGQGTRLTVV.

This clone was detected only a few times. The chain links TRBV9 to TRBJ1-2; D is unresolved. This CDR3 is 13 amino acids long. The V gene's germline CDR1 is SGDLS and CDR2 YYNGEE. V was pared by 5 bases and J by 0 bases, with 8 bases between. The CDR3 region is CASSTEANYGYTF. The CDR3, as DNA: TGTGCCAGCAGTACTGAGGCTAACTATGGCTACACCTTC.

The V gene is TRBV6-4, the J gene TRBJ2-1; tentatively, D is TRBD2 (6 bases). Trimming cost V 8 bases and J 0 bases, with 8 bases left between them. CDR1 and CDR2 from the germline V gene are MRHNA and SNTAGT. The CDR3 is 13 amino acids. CDR3 sequence (DNA): TGTGCCAGCCGGACTACCTCCTACAATGAGCAGTTCTTC. This gives the protein CASRTTSYNEQFF.

The V call is TRBV6-2 or TRBV6-3, the J call TRBJ2-7, with TRBD1 matching over 7 bases. The CDR3 contains 16 residues. Germline CDR1 reads MNHEY; CDR2 reads SVGEGT. The junction had 10 bases not matched to a gene; V was cut back by 5 bases and J by 0 bases. DNA of the CDR3: TGTGCCAGCAGTGACCCACAGGGGCCCTCCTCCTACGAGCAGTACTTC. Its translation: CASSDPQGPSSYEQYF.

The V and J genes are TRBV19 and TRBJ1-1; D may be TRBD1 (6 bases). The CDR3 contains 16 residues. The germline V gene encodes CDR1 LNHDA and CDR2 SQIVND (reference sequence). V was pared by 4 bases and J by 0 bases, with 15 bases between. CDR3 bases: TGTGCCAGTAGTAAAGGGGTACAGGGCTTGAACACTGAAGCTTTCTTT. It codes for CASSKGVQGLNTEAFF. Combining the CDR3 with reference TRBV19 and TRBJ1-1 gives the whole variable domain DGGITQSPKYLFRKEGQNVTLSCEQNLNHDAMYWYRQDPGQGLRLIYYSQIVNDFQKGDIAEGYSVSREKKESFPLTVTSAQKNPTAFYLCASSKGVQGLNTEAFFGQGTRLTVV.

The rearrangement joins TRBV9 to TRBJ1-1; no firm D call. V shed 3 bases and J shed 0 bases, with 6 bases lying between them. Per germline, CDR1 SGDLS and CDR2 YYNGEE. CDR3 length equals 13 residues. The CDR3 here is CASSANLNTEAFF. Here the CDR3 DNA reads TGTGCCAGCAGCGCCAACTTGAACACTGAAGCTTTCTTT. The complete variable domain, with remaining parts taken from reference TRBV9 and TRBJ1-1, reads DSGVTQTPKHLITATGQRVTLRCSPRSGDLSVYWYQQSLDQGLQFLIQYYNGEERAKGNILERFSAQQFPDLHSELNLSSLELGDSALYFCASSANLNTEAFFGQGTRLTVV.

V is TRBV18 and J is TRBJ2-7, with D possibly being TRBD1 (5 bases). CDR1 and CDR2 (germline): KGHSH, LQKENI. The CDR3 runs to 14 residues. The V gene lost 4 bases and the J gene lost 1 base, with 11 bases spanning the gap. CDR3 in DNA: TGTGCCAGCTCACTAGGGGCGCAATCCTACGAGCAGTACTTC. Its translation: CASSLGAQSYEQYF.

The V and J genes are TRBV9 and TRBJ1-5; perhaps TRBD1 as D (5 bases). The CDR3 is 15 amino acids. The germline V and J ends were trimmed by 0 bases and 3 bases, with 10 bases remaining between them. Germline V CDR1 and CDR2: SGDLS, YYNGEE. The CDR3: CASSVGGDVNQPQHF. As DNA, the CDR3 is TGTGCCAGCAGCGTAGGGGGGGATGTCAATCAGCCCCAGCATTTT.

V is TRBV7-9 and J is TRBJ1-2; tentatively, D is TRBD1 (5 bases). This CDR3 comprises 13 residues. Trimming took off 4 bases at V and 8 bases at J, with 14 bases between the two ends. CDR1 SEHNR and CDR2 FQNEAQ come from the germline V gene (reference sequence). Here the CDR3 reads CASSWSPGLGYTF. CDR3 DNA sequence: TGTGCCAGCAGCTGGAGCCCAGGGTTAGGCTACACCTTC.

This chain joins TRBV4-3 and TRBJ2-1, with a weak D call TRBD2 (7 bases). The CDR3 has 16 residues. Trimming cost V 1 base and J 7 bases, with 17 bases left between them. Germline V lookup: CDR1 LGHNA, CDR2 YSLEER. The CDR3 DNA reads as TGCGCCAGCAGCCAAGGAGGGGGGACTACTCGAAATGAGCAGTTCTTC. This encodes CASSQGGGTTRNEQFF.

J is TRBJ2-2 and V is TRBV4-3; TRBD2 aligns across 7 bases. J gave up 6 bases and V 0 bases, and 7 bases lay outside the gene matches. The CDR3 has 16 amino acids. CDR1 and CDR2 from the germline V gene are LGHNA and YSLEER. The CDR3 DNA reads TGCGCCAGCAGCCAAGATAGAGGGAGGGACGCCGGGGAGCTGTTTTTT. This gives the protein CASSQDRGRDAGELFF.

The chain joins TRBV7-2 to TRBJ1-5; weak D call: TRBD1 (5 bases). The germline V gene encodes CDR1 SGHTA and CDR2 FQGNSA. This CDR3 spans 17 amino acids. Trimming took 4 bases from V and 3 from J, leaving 19 bases between them. As DNA, the CDR3 is TGTGCCAGCAGCTCGCCGCGTCTAACAGGCCACAATCAGCCCCAGCATTTT. It specifies CASSSPRLTGHNQPQHF.

The genes are TRBV6-2 or TRBV6-3 and TRBJ1-1, with D uncertain. The CDR3 covers 16 residues. CDR1 MNHEY and CDR2 SVGEGT come from the germline V gene. The V end was cut by 4 bases, the J end by 2 bases, with 17 bases between. The CDR3 coding sequence is TGTGCCAGCAGTTTTACACCGAAGAAGCTAAACACTGAAGCTTTCTTT. As protein: CASSFTPKKLNTEAFF.

The chain combines TRBV28 with TRBJ2-7, with D maybe TRBD1 (5 bases). This CDR3 region has 17 residues. CDR1 and CDR2 from the germline V gene are MDHEN and SYDVKM. Trimming left V 2 bases short and J 1 base short, with 18 bases between. This CDR3 is CASSLERLRRGSYEQYF. CDR3 nucleotides: TGTGCCAGCAGTTTAGAAAGGTTAAGAAGGGGTTCCTACGAGCAGTACTTC.